This TCR beta chain was identified during a study of a mutant IDH1 vaccine in newly diagnosed glioma. General study findings and limits: Top peripheral T cell clonotype shifts appeared unrelated to pseudoprogression.

Method: immunoSEQ multiplex PCR; TCRdb's copy keeps in-frame clones and lacks some. The table lists about 68,000 clones, 79% of them singletons. A word on this clone: Its target is unknown.

As for time point: baseline, week 1 (first vaccination visit). The treatment is: pre-vaccination baseline after standard-of-care therapy. New WHO grade 3 or 4 astrocytomas that were IDH1-mutant and ATRX-lost occurred in the donors. The CDR3 is made up of 15 amino acids. Per the germline V gene, CDR1 is MNHEY and CDR2 is SVGAGI. The V gene end was trimmed by 6 bases and the J gene end by 3 bases; junction bases not matched to a gene: 7. The clonotype comes from a man aged 50 or older with glioma. This chain uses TRBV6-5 with TRBJ2-1; TRBD1 aligns across 8 bases. This material consisted of PBMCs, taken from a glioma patient treated with radiotherapy, temozolomide or both. CDR3 sequence (DNA): TGTGCCAGCAGGGCCGGGACAGGAAGCTACAATGAGCAGTTCTTC. The encoded protein is CASRAGTGSYNEQFF.